This T cell receptor (beta chain) was found in a study of T-cell memory formation after mild COVID-19. The V gene's germline CDR1 is MNHEY and CDR2 SMNVEV (reference sequence). Trimming took off 6 bases at V and 2 bases at J, with 11 bases between the two ends. The CDR3 length is 13 residues. Via MiXCR, TCRdb re-called the 5' RACE reads, giving one row per CDR3 protein. The sample carries about 280,000 distinct CDR3 sequences, 7% to 10% recorded once. V usage is TRBV27 and J usage is TRBJ2-7; D uncertain. The sequenced material came from PBMCs or a T cell subset sorted from them (not recorded which). The sequence came from a man between 18 and 35 years old who had mild COVID-19 (a few samples of this study predate the infection). Cell type and time point are not known. DNA for the CDR3: TGTGCCAGCAGACCAGGTTCAACCTACGAGCAGTACTTC. Translation gives CASRPGSTYEQYF.